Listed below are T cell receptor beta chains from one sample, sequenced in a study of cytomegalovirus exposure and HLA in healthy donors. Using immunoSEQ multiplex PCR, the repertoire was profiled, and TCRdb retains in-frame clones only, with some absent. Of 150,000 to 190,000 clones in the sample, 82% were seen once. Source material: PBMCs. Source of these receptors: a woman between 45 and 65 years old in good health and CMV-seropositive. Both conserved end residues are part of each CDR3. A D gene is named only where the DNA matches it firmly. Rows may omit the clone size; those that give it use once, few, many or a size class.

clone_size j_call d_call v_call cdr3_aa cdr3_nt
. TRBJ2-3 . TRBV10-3 CAISELADTQYF TGTGCCATCAGTGAGCTAGCAGATACGCAGTATTTT
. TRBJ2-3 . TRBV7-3 CASSPGSGVADTQYF TGTGCCAGCAGCCCCGGCTCAGGGGTGGCAGATACGCAGTATTTT
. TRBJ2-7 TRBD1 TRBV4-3 CASSQPRDRENYEQYF TGCGCCAGCAGCCAACCCCGGGACAGGGAAAATTACGAGCAGTACTTC
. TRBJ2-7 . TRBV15 CATSSWTDKYF TGTGCCACCAGCAGCTGGACAGATAAGTACTTC
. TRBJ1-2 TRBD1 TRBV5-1 CASSSQTGQAEGYTF TGCGCCAGCAGCTCCCAAACGGGACAGGCGGAAGGCTACACCTTC
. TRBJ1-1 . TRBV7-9 CASSPSGMNTEAFF TGTGCCAGCAGCCCATCAGGGATGAACACTGAAGCTTTCTTT
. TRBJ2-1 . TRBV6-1 CASSGTSLVLSYNEQFF TGTGCCAGCAGTGGGACTTCCTTAGTCCTCTCCTACAATGAGCAGTTCTTC
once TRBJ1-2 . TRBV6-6 CASTRGNRDGYTF TGTGCCAGCACCCGCGGCAACAGGGATGGCTACACCTTC
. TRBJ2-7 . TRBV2 CASISEGQYSYEQYF TGTGCCAGCATTAGCGAGGGCCAATATTCCTACGAGCAGTACTTC
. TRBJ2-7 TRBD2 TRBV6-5 CASSEHLADEQYF TGTGCCAGCAGTGAACATCTAGCGGACGAGCAGTACTTC
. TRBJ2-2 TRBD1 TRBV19 CASSIDRVGTGELFF TGTGCCAGTAGTATTGACAGGGTGGGCACCGGGGAGCTGTTTTTT
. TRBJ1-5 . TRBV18 CASSPPTAPGLQPQHF TGTGCCAGCTCACCACCGACGGCCCCAGGGTTACAGCCCCAGCATTTT
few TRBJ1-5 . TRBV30 CAWSAPWILGEPQHF TGTGCCTGGAGTGCCCCATGGATCTTAGGGGAGCCCCAGCATTTT
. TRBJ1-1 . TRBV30 CACSPSTGYTEAFF TGTGCCTGTTCCCCATCGACAGGTTACACTGAAGCTTTCTTT
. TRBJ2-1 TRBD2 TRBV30 CAWTGTSGGEPYNEQFF TGTGCCTGGACAGGGACTAGCGGGGGGGAGCCCTACAATGAGCAGTTCTTC
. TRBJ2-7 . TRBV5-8 CASSFARATYEQYF TGTGCCAGCAGCTTCGCCAGGGCCACCTACGAGCAGTACTTC
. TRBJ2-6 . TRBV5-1 CASRDSVGANVLTF TGCGCCAGCCGCGATTCGGTTGGGGCCAACGTCCTGACTTTC
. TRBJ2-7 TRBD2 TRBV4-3 CASSQDSGGALEQYF TGCGCCAGCAGCCAAGATAGCGGGGGGGCGCTGGAGCAGTACTTC
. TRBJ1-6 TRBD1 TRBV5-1 CASSFNPGQNNSPLHF TGCGCCAGCAGCTTCAACCCGGGACAGAATAATTCACCCCTCCACTTT
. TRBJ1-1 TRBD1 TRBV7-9 CASSPGGTEAFF TGTGCCAGCAGCCCAGGGGGAACTGAAGCTTTCTTT
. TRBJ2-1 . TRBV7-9 CSSSPSNEQFF TGTTCCAGCAGCCCCAGTAATGAGCAGTTCTTC
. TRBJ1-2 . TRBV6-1 CASSEGGWGDGYTF TGTGCCAGCAGTGAAGGCGGGTGGGGGGACGGCTACACCTTC
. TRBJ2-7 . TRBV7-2 CASSEAVNSYEQYF TGTGCCAGCAGCGAGGCGGTAAACTCCTACGAGCAGTACTTC
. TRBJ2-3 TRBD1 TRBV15 CATSRKRQGLPRFHTDTQYF TGTGCCACCAGCAGAAAACGACAGGGGTTGCCGAGGTTCCACACAGATACGCAGTATTTT
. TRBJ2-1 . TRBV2 CASSESGGVAYNEQFF TGTGCCAGCAGTGAATCGGGCGGGGTGGCCTACAATGAGCAGTTCTTC
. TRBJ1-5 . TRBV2 CASRGPEANQPQHF TGTGCCAGCAGAGGACCGGAGGCAAATCAGCCCCAGCATTTT
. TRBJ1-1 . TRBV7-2 CASSLGQYTEAFF TGTGCCAGCAGCTTGGGGCAGTACACTGAAGCTTTCTTT
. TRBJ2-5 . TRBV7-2 CASSLAIGLGQETQYF TGTGCCAGCAGCTTAGCTATAGGACTTGGTCAAGAGACCCAGTACTTC
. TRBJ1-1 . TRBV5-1 CASSLSGGTNTEAFF TGCGCCAGCAGCTTATCGGGGGGGACGAACACTGAAGCTTTCTTT
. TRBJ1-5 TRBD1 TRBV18 CASSPTGDNQPQHF TGTGCCAGCTCACCCACAGGGGACAATCAGCCCCAGCATTTT
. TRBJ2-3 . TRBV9 CASSSVFTDTQYF TGTGCCAGCTCCTCTGTCTTCACAGATACGCAGTATTTT
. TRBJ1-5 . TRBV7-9 CASSLRGGKGNELDQPQHF TGTGCCAGCAGCTTAAGGGGCGGGAAGGGCAACGAGTTGGATCAGCCCCAGCATTTT
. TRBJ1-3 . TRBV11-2 CASSLTPERDTIYF TGTGCCAGCAGCTTAACTCCGGAGAGGGACACCATATATTTT
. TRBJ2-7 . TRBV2 CASRTINYEQYF TGTGCCAGCAGGACTATAAACTACGAGCAGTACTTC
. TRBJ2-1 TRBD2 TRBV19 CASARTGGLAGAKYNEQFF TGTGCCAGCGCTCGAACCGGGGGACTAGCGGGGGCTAAGTACAATGAGCAGTTCTTC
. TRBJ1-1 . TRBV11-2 CASSFPRGASNTEAFF TGTGCCAGCAGCTTCCCTCGCGGGGCTAGTAACACTGAAGCTTTCTTT
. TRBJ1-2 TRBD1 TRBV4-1 CASSQGQGYDRGYTF TGCGCCAGCAGTCAGGGACAGGGGTATGATCGGGGCTACACCTTC
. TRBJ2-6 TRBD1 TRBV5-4 CASRDRASGANVLTF TGTGCCAGCAGAGACAGGGCCTCTGGGGCCAACGTCCTGACTTTC
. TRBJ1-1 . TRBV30 CAWRTNQVHTEAFF TGTGCCTGGCGAACAAACCAGGTTCACACTGAAGCTTTCTTT
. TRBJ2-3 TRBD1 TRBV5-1 CASSASGTEDTQYF TGCGCCAGCAGCGCTTCCGGGACAGAAGATACGCAGTATTTT
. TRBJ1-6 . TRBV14 CASSQVTANSPLHF TGTGCCAGCAGCCAAGTTACTGCAAATTCACCCCTCCACTTT
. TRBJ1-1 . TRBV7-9 CASSQDSGTEAFF TGTGCCAGCAGTCAAGATTCGGGGACTGAAGCTTTCTTT
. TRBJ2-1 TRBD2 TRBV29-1 CSVEDSGGATYNEQFF TGCAGCGTTGAAGATAGCGGGGGGGCCACCTACAATGAGCAGTTCTTC
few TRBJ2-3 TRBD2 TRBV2 CASSESSGVPDTQYF TGTGCCAGCAGTGAATCTAGCGGGGTGCCAGATACGCAGTATTTT
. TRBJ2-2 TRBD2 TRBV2 CASSIQLGLATGELFF TGTGCCAGCTCTATCCAACTGGGACTAGCGACCGGGGAGCTGTTTTTT
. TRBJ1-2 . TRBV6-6 CASSSAGAGDYGYTF TGTGCCAGCAGCTCCGCCGGAGCTGGTGACTATGGCTACACCTTC
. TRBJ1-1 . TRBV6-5 CASSYSDLMNTEAFF TGTGCCAGCAGTTACTCAGACTTAATGAACACTGAAGCTTTCTTT
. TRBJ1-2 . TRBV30 CAWNRQFKGYGYTF TGTGCCTGGAACAGACAGTTTAAGGGTTATGGCTACACCTTC
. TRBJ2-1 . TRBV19 CASSLGHSVSRTNEQFF TGTGCCAGTAGTCTGGGACATAGCGTGTCCAGAACCAATGAGCAGTTCTTC
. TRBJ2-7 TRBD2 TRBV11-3 CATRSGGNSYEQYF TGTGCCACCCGGAGCGGGGGAAACTCCTACGAGCAGTACTTC
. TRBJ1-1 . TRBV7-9 CASSSQGPHTEAFF TGTGCCAGCAGCTCACAGGGCCCACACACTGAAGCTTTCTTT
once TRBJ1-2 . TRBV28 CASSPLPGDYGYTF TGTGCCAGCAGTCCACTCCCAGGGGACTATGGCTACACCTTC
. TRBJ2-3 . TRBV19 CASSIVRRRTSTDTQYF TGTGCCAGTAGTATAGTAAGGAGACGCACTAGCACAGATACGCAGTATTTT
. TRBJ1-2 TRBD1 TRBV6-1 CASSRDRDNYGYTF TGTGCCAGCAGTCGGGACAGGGATAACTATGGCTACACCTTC
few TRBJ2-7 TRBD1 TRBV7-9 CASSAYGGQAIVGEQYF TGTGCCAGCAGCGCATATGGGGGACAGGCGATAGTGGGAGAGCAGTACTTC
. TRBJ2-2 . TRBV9 CASSASGITGELFF TGTGCCAGCAGCGCTTCGGGGATTACCGGGGAGCTGTTTTTT
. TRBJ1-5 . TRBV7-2 CASSLAGGNNQPQHF TGTGCCAGCAGCTTAGCCGGAGGGAACAATCAGCCCCAGCATTTT
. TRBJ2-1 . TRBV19 CASMEGGPYNEQFF TGTGCCAGTATGGAGGGGGGGCCTTACAATGAGCAGTTCTTC
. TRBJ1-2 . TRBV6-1 CASSELGSSSYTF TGTGCCAGCAGTGAATTAGGGAGCTCCAGCTACACCTTC